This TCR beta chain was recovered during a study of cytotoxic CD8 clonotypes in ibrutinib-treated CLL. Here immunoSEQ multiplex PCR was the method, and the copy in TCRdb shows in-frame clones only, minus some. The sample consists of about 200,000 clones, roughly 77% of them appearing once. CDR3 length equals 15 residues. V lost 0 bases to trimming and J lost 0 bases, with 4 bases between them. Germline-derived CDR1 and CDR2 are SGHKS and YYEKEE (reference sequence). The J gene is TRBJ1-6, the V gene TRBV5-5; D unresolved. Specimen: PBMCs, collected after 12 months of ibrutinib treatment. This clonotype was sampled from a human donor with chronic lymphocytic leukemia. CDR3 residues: CASSLGLSYNSPLHF. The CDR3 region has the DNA TGTGCCAGCAGCTTGGGTCTCTCCTATAATTCACCCCTCCACTTT.